This TCR beta chain originates from a study of shared clonotypes between healthy human individuals. The CDR3 extends over 15 amino acids. From germline, CDR1 is MNHEY and CDR2 SMNVEV (reference sequence). The V and J ends lost 2 bases and 0 bases respectively, with 8 bases between them. A note on this clone: The target antigen is unknown.

Study-level findings and limits: Between a few donors, naive CD4 clonotypes were shared at a level of approximately 5%. In contrast to clonotypes shared by all four donors, non-shared clonotypes had lower generation probabilities.

Produced via immunoSEQ multiplex PCR; TCRdb's table is partial and in-frame only. The sample includes roughly 1 million clones, around 82% of them seen just once. What was sequenced was memory CD4+ T cells from PBMCs. Documented subset: CD45RA-negative fraction. This sequence originates from a man younger than 35 in good health. Some clones in this sample may be carry-over from other donors' samples. This chain uses TRBV27 with TRBJ2-1; D not certain. CDR3 region: CASSLRSSSYNEQFF. Here the CDR3 DNA reads TGTGCCAGCAGTTTAAGGTCAAGCTCCTACAATGAGCAGTTCTTC.